A selection of T cell receptor beta chains follows, all from one sample in a study of graft-versus-host responses after intestinal transplantation. The repertoire was sequenced with immunoSEQ multiplex PCR; TCRdb's copy has only in-frame clones and lacks some. The sample holds approximately 88,000 clones; over 90% are singletons and the top ten take roughly 0.2%. Which antigens these TCRs recognize remains unknown. The sample in question was unstimulated CD4+ T cells sorted from spleen or lymph node cells, obtained before transplant. The receptors derive from a human donor who was the organ donor for an intestinal transplant. CDR3s include the opening cysteine and the closing phenylalanine or tryptophan. Each record gives: clone size, V gene, D gene, J gene, CDR3 DNA, CDR3 protein. D genes are given only for firm matches. Not all rows give a size; the values are once, few, many and, for expanded clones, a class.

>NA|TRBV5-5|NA|TRBJ2-3
TGTGCCAGCAGCCCGACAACAACAGGGGATACGCAGTATTTT
CASSPTTTGDTQYF
>few|TRBV7-2|NA|TRBJ2-7
TGTGCCAGCAGCTTAGTAGGTCCCTACGAGCAGTACTTC
CASSLVGPYEQYF
>NA|TRBV15|TRBD2|TRBJ2-1
TGTGCCACCAGCAGAGTAGCGGGGGTTAGCAATGAGCAGTTCTTC
CATSRVAGVSNEQFF
>NA|TRBV6-1|NA|TRBJ1-1
TGTGCCAGCAGGATCACTGAAGCTTTCTTT
CASRITEAFF
>NA|TRBV11-2|NA|TRBJ1-4
TGTGCCAGCAGCCCTCCCTTCGAGCACAATGAAAAACTGTTTTTT
CASSPPFEHNEKLFF
>NA|TRBV5-4|TRBD1|TRBJ2-7
TGTGCCAGCAGCTTGTTCGCGACAGGGGACGCCGAGCAGTACTTC
CASSLFATGDAEQYF
>NA|TRBV7-9|TRBD2|TRBJ2-5
TGTGCCGGCTATACTAGCGGGGGGTTGCGAGAGACCCAGTACTTC
CAGYTSGGLRETQYF
>NA|TRBV19|NA|TRBJ2-6
TGTGCCAGTAGGGGGGCTTCCGGGGCCAACGTCCTGACTTTC
CASRGASGANVLTF
>few|TRBV30|TRBD2|TRBJ2-1
TGTGCCCGGGGAACGGGGGGGGGACACAATGAGCAGTTCTTC
CARGTGGGHNEQFF
>NA|TRBV5-4|NA|TRBJ1-1
TGTGCCAGCAGCTTGGCCGGGGTTATGAACACTGAAGCTTTCTTT
CASSLAGVMNTEAFF
>NA|TRBV2|NA|TRBJ1-2
TGTGCCAGCTTACTCACCCTACCGGTACATGGCTACACCTTC
CASLLTLPVHGYTF
>NA|TRBV18|TRBD1|TRBJ1-1
TGTGCCAGCTCACGGGACAGCATGAACACTGAAGCTTTCTTT
CASSRDSMNTEAFF
>NA|TRBV5-4|TRBD2|TRBJ2-3
TGTGCCAGCAGCCCTAAGCTAGGACGGGGGGACGGCACAGATACGCAGTATTTT
CASSPKLGRGDGTDTQYF
>NA|TRBV27|TRBD1|TRBJ1-2
TGTGCCAGCAGTTCTCACAGGGGGCGGCCGTTAGGGAACTATGGCTACACCTTC
CASSSHRGRPLGNYGYTF
>NA|TRBV7-2|TRBD1|TRBJ2-1
TGTGCCAGCAGCCGACAGGGGGCAGCCTACAATGAGCAGTTCTTC
CASSRQGAAYNEQFF
>NA|TRBV5-8|TRBD2|TRBJ2-1
TGTGCCAGCAGCCCGGAGGGACTAGCGGGGGGCGATGAGCAGTTCTTC
CASSPEGLAGGDEQFF
>NA|TRBV6-5|NA|TRBJ1-5
TGTGCCAGCGGTCCCAATCAGCCCCCGCATTTT
CASGPNQPPHF
>NA|TRBV9|TRBD1|TRBJ1-3
TGTGCCAGCAGCAGGGGGACAGGGATCTCTGGAAACACCATATATTTT
CASSRGTGISGNTIYF
>NA|TRBV6-5|NA|TRBJ1-3
TGTGCCAGCAGTTACAGACAGGTCGCTGGAAACACCATATATTTT
CASSYRQVAGNTIYF
>NA|TRBV6-1|TRBD2|TRBJ2-1
TGTGCCAGCAGTGAAATCCCGGGACTAGCGGTCAATGAGCAGTTCTTC
CASSEIPGLAVNEQFF
>NA|TRBV4-2|NA|TRBJ2-7
TGTGCCAGCAGCCGATCGAAGTCACTGGGCCACGAGCAGTACTTC
CASSRSKSLGHEQYF
>once|TRBV7-6|TRBD2|TRBJ2-3
TGTGCCAGCAGCCTCGGGGTAGCGGGGGTTACCACAGATACGCAGTATTTT
CASSLGVAGVTTDTQYF
>NA|TRBV7-2|NA|TRBJ2-7
TGTGCCAGCAGCGAACCGACGGAACCGTACGAGCAGTACTTC
CASSEPTEPYEQYF
>NA|TRBV7-2|TRBD1|TRBJ2-1
TGTGCCAGCAGCTCCCCCGGACAGGGCCAAACCACCTACAATGAGCAGTTCTTC
CASSSPGQGQTTYNEQFF
>once|TRBV19|TRBD1|TRBJ1-6
TGTGCCACCACGACCGGGACAGGGGGTCATTCACCCCTCCACTTT
CATTTGTGGHSPLHF
>NA|TRBV6-5|NA|TRBJ2-3
TGTGCCAGCACTAGCTTGGATACGCAGTATTTT
CASTSLDTQYF
>NA|TRBV28|NA|TRBJ2-5
TGTGCCAGCAGTTTGCGGGGCCCCGAGACCCAGTACTTC
CASSLRGPETQYF
>NA|TRBV7-2|TRBD1|TRBJ1-1
TGTGCCAGCAGCTTATGGGCCTGGGAACAGGGGATTCTGTCCGAAGCTTTCTTT
CASSLWAWEQGILSEAFF
>NA|TRBV19|NA|TRBJ1-4
TGTGCCAGTAGCCAAACTCTCTACGGAACAACTAATGAAAAACTGTTTTTT
CASSQTLYGTTNEKLFF
>NA|TRBV19|NA|TRBJ1-5
TGTGCCAGTAGTGTCGCGGAGGTGCGCCAGCCCCAGCATTTT
CASSVAEVRQPQHF
>NA|TRBV18|NA|TRBJ1-2
TGTGCCAGCTCACCAGGCATTTCTAGTTCACAGATGACTAACTATGGCTACACCTTC
CASSPGISSSQMTNYGYTF
>NA|TRBV5-5|NA|TRBJ2-1
TGTGCCAGCAGCTTGGTACCGCGAGGGGAGTTCTTC
CASSLVPRGEFF
>NA|TRBV6-1|NA|TRBJ2-5
TGTGCCAGCAGCCAAGTTGAGACCCAGTACTTC
CASSQVETQYF
>NA|TRBV19|TRBD1|TRBJ1-4
TGTGCCAGTAGTTTGGGACAGGAGCTTGCAACTAATGAAAAACTGTTTTTT
CASSLGQELATNEKLFF
>NA|TRBV7-2|TRBD1|TRBJ1-5
TGTGCCAGCAGCTTAACCGGGACAGTAACTAATCAGCCCCAGCATTTT
CASSLTGTVTNQPQHF
>once|TRBV11-3|NA|TRBJ2-1
TGTGCCAGCAGCCCCCTGCAGGCCGGCTCCTACAATGAGCAGTTCTTC
CASSPLQAGSYNEQFF
>NA|TRBV10-3|NA|TRBJ1-5
TGTGCCATCAGTGACTCTAGGGGTGGTGGCAATCAGCCCCAGCATTTT
CAISDSRGGGNQPQHF
>NA|TRBV6-1|NA|TRBJ2-1
TGTGCCAGCAGTGTGCGGGCCTCCTACAATGAGCAGTTCTTC
CASSVRASYNEQFF
>NA|TRBV27|TRBD1|TRBJ1-4
TGTGCCAGCAGTTCACCGGGACAGGGAGGGGGCAATGAAAAACTGTTTTTT
CASSSPGQGGGNEKLFF